The clone carrying this T cell receptor beta chain was counted between two and nine times. Its matching antigen is unknown. The sample comes from a study of blood T cells in healthy people across ages. PCR was performed a second time for roughly 7 to 12 cycles using a sample-barcoded 5' primer and a J-beta primer mix. TCRdb processed the 5' RACE reads anew with MiXCR; each CDR3 protein has one entry. The data contain about 1.6 million distinct CDR3 sequences, almost 35% of them singletons. Researchers collected 9.5 to 10 milliliters of peripheral blood from every single donor. Losses at the gene ends were 6 bases for V and 3 bases for J; bases not matched to a gene: 11. The CDR3 loop spans 16 amino acids. From germline, CDR1 is SEHNR and CDR2 FQNEAQ (reference sequence). Study-wide results and limits: Conclusively comparing naive with antigen-experienced cells was impossible with unsorted PBMCs.

This sequence was found in a woman in her twenties or thirties in good health. Sequenced material: blood. The chain is built from TRBV7-9 and TRBJ2-7; TRBD2 agrees at 10 bases. This CDR3 reads CASSRYPGLAIYEQYF. The DNA of the CDR3 is TGTGCCAGCAGTCGATATCCGGGACTAGCGATCTACGAGCAGTACTTC.